These 20 T cell receptor beta chains came from one sample sequenced in a study of cytomegalovirus exposure and HLA in healthy donors. The PCR contained 60 Vbeta and 13 Jbeta primers. Sequenced by immunoSEQ multiplex PCR; TCRdb stores in-frame clones only, minus some. Of some 99,000 clones in the sample, roughly 79% were seen once. Sequenced material: PBMCs. The receptors shown here come from a man in his forties in good health and CMV-seronegative.

This chain connects TRBV28 to TRBJ1-2; D possibly corresponds to TRBD1 (6 bases). The V gene's germline CDR1 is MDHEN and CDR2 SYDVKM. The CDR3 runs to 14 residues. The V and J ends lost 7 bases and 4 bases respectively, with 16 bases between them. The DNA for the CDR3 is TGTGCCAGCACCCCTCCCGGGGGGCTCTATGGCTACACCTTC. Its protein is CASTPPGGLYGYTF.

In nucleotides, the CDR3 is TGTGCCAGCAAACGGGGGAATCAGCCCCAGCATTTT. Its protein product is CASKRGNQPQHF. This chain connects TRBV19 to TRBJ1-5, with D maybe TRBD1 (5 bases). Germline CDR1 LNHDA, CDR2 SQIVND (reference sequence). The CDR3 consists of 12 residues. The V end was cut by 9 bases, the J end by 4 bases, with 10 bases between.

J is TRBJ1-1 and V is TRBV29-1, with 11 bases aligning to TRBD1. Trimming cost V 5 bases and J 4 bases; bases outside gene matches: 6. This CDR3 has 14 residues. The germline V gene encodes CDR1 SQVTM and CDR2 ANQGSEA. CDR3 sequence reads: CSVLIGQGATEAFF. CDR3 bases: TGCAGCGTTCTTATCGGACAGGGGGCCACTGAAGCTTTCTTT.

Of note for this clone: Within the sample, other DNA sequences also encode this same CDR3. The V call is TRBV7-7, the J call TRBJ1-6; 8 nucleotides line up with TRBD1. The CDR3 has 14 residues. Germline V gene lookup returns CDR1 SSHAT and CDR2 FNYEAQ (reference sequence). V lost 5 bases to trimming and J lost 9 bases; unmatched junction nucleotides: 6. CDR3 DNA sequence: TGTGCCAGCAGCGCAGGGGGCGAGTTTTCACCCCTCCACTTT. Translating gives CASSAGGEFSPLHF.

The V and J genes are TRBV28 and TRBJ2-1, with TRBD1 matching over 7 bases. The CDR3 is 12 residues long. Germline values: CDR1 MDHEN, CDR2 SYDVKM. The trim removed 7 bases at V and 6 bases at J, leaving 3 bases unmatched. CDR3 residues: CASTAGGNEQFF. The DNA for the CDR3 is TGTGCCAGCACTGCAGGGGGCAATGAGCAGTTCTTC. The complete variable domain, with remaining parts taken from reference TRBV28 and TRBJ2-1, reads DVKVTQSSRYLVKRTGEKVFLECVQDMDHENMFWYRQDPGLGLRLIYFSYDVKMKEKGDIPEGYSVSREKKERFSLILESASTNQTSMYLCASTAGGNEQFFGPGTRLTVL.

V gene TRBV29-1 combines with J gene TRBJ1-2; D is unresolved. V was trimmed by 5 bases and J by 8 bases, leaving 3 bases between them. CDR3 length equals 8 residues. Germline CDR1 is SQVTM and CDR2 is ANQGSEA. The CDR3 DNA reads as TGCAGCGTTCAGGGCTACACCTTC. As protein: CSVQGYTF.

Here the CDR3 reads CASSFGGNEKLFF. CDR3 DNA sequence: TGTGCCAGCAGTTTTGGAGGGAATGAAAAACTGTTTTTT. The chain is built from TRBV28 and TRBJ1-4; no clear D gene. Trimming removed 3 bases at V and 5 bases at J, with 7 bases between. The CDR3 is 13 residues long. Germline-derived CDR1 and CDR2 are MDHEN and SYDVKM.

The rearrangement joins TRBV7-9 to TRBJ2-3; 8 positions agree with TRBD1. The length of the CDR3 is 16 residues. Losses at the gene ends were 5 bases for V and 1 base for J; bases not matched to a gene: 8. CDR1 is SEHNR and CDR2 is FQNEAQ in the germline V gene (reference sequence). The CDR3 protein is CASSQPRGHGTDTQYF. As DNA, the CDR3 is TGTGCCAGCAGCCAACCCAGGGGGCATGGCACAGATACGCAGTATTTT.

This clone was seen a single time. In nucleotides, the CDR3 is TGTGCCAGCAGGGACAGGGGGAACACCGGGGAGCTGTTTTTT. As protein: CASRDRGNTGELFF. The genes are TRBV2 and TRBJ2-2; 9 positions agree with TRBD1. CDR1 is SNHLY, CDR2 FYNNEI, per germline. The CDR3 runs to 14 residues. Trimming at V came to 6 bases and at J to 1 base, leaving 0 bases not matched to a gene. The whole variable domain, remainder taken from reference TRBV2 and TRBJ2-2, is EPEVTQTPSHQVTQMGQEVILRCVPISNHLYFYWYRQILGQKVEFLVSFYNNEISEKSEIFDDQFSVERPDGSNFTLKIRSTKLEDSAMYFCASRDRGNTGELFFGEGSRLTVL.

This chain connects TRBV18 to TRBJ1-5; D is uncertain. Trimming took 3 bases from V and 2 from J, leaving 8 bases between them. Germline CDR1 KGHSH, CDR2 LQKENI. This CDR3 is 14 amino acids long. The CDR3 spells CASSPWGGNQPQHF. In nucleotides, the CDR3 is TGTGCCAGCTCACCGTGGGGAGGCAATCAGCCCCAGCATTTT.

This clone showed up just once. The chain recombines TRBV7-2 with TRBJ2-7; D uncertain. CDR1 and CDR2 from the germline V gene are SGHTA and FQGNSA. The CDR3 loop spans 12 amino acids. V was clipped by 5 bases and J by 6 bases, with 11 bases between them. Written as DNA, the CDR3 is TGTGCCAGCAGCCCGTACTTCGGCGAGCAGTACTTC. Translation: CASSPYFGEQYF.

This clone occurred once. The rearrangement joins TRBV28 to TRBJ1-5; the D gene is possibly TRBD1 (6 bases). Trimming shortened V by 2 bases and J by 0 bases, and 8 bases separated the two germline ends. Germline loops: CDR1 MDHEN, CDR2 SYDVKM. CDR3 length: 15 amino acids. The CDR3 coding sequence is TGTGCCAGCAGTTTACAGGGGACTAGCAATCAGCCCCAGCATTTT. Its translation is CASSLQGTSNQPQHF. Based on the CDR3 plus reference TRBV28 and TRBJ1-5, the full variable domain is DVKVTQSSRYLVKRTGEKVFLECVQDMDHENMFWYRQDPGLGLRLIYFSYDVKMKEKGDIPEGYSVSREKKERFSLILESASTNQTSMYLCASSLQGTSNQPQHFGDGTRLSIL.

J is TRBJ2-1 and V is TRBV7-2, with TRBD2 matching over 12 bases. The CDR3 sequence is 17 residues long. V dropped 4 bases and J dropped 1; count of bases not matched to a gene: 5. CDR1 SGHTA and CDR2 FQGNSA come from the germline V gene. CDR3 sequence reads: CASSSRGTSGSYNEQFF. CDR3 in DNA: TGTGCCAGCAGCTCTAGGGGGACTAGCGGGTCCTACAATGAGCAGTTCTTC.

The genes are TRBV2 and TRBJ1-4; TRBD1 is a possible D gene (6 bases). With 8 bases removed from V and 7 bases from J, the gap between germline ends came to 17 bases. Germline CDR1 is SNHLY and CDR2 is FYNNEI. This CDR3 region has 14 residues. CDR3 in DNA: TGTGCCAGCGCATCCCAGGGGCATTTTGAAAAACTGTTTTTT. This gives the protein CASASQGHFEKLFF.

Only a few counts were recorded for this clone. The V gene is TRBV5-1, the J gene TRBJ2-5; 8 nucleotides agree with TRBD1. Germline CDR1 is SGHRS and CDR2 is YFSETQ. The junction had 4 bases not matched to a gene; V was cut back by 2 bases and J by 4 bases. This CDR3 is built from 14 residues. CDR3 amino acids: CASSFWTGRETQYF. The CDR3 coding sequence is TGCGCCAGCAGCTTCTGGACAGGGAGAGAGACCCAGTACTTC.

V usage is TRBV7-2 and J usage is TRBJ2-2, with D perhaps TRBD1 (5 bases). The germline CDR1 and CDR2 sequences are SGHTA and FQGNSA. This CDR3 region has 15 residues. V lost 2 bases and J lost 7, with 14 bases in between. Written as DNA, the CDR3 is TGTGCCAGCAGCTTACTTCAGGGCATGGGCGGGGAGCTGTTTTTT. Its protein is CASSLLQGMGGELFF.

The rearrangement uses TRBV7-2 and TRBJ2-5; 10 bases are shared with TRBD2. There are 14 residues in the CDR3. In germline, CDR1 is SGHTA, CDR2 FQGNSA. V lost 10 bases, J lost 0 bases, and 5 bases stayed unmatched. CDR3 region: CATTLAGHQETQYF. The CDR3 DNA is TGTGCCACCACACTAGCGGGACACCAAGAGACCCAGTACTTC.

The rearrangement links TRBV5-8 to TRBJ2-3, with D possibly TRBD2 on 5 matching bases. This CDR3 is 13 amino acids long. Germline assignment: CDR1 SGHTS and CDR2 YDEGEE. V was shortened by 7 bases and J by 2 bases, with 11 bases between the two germline ends. The CDR3 DNA reads as TGTGCCAGCTCAACGGGGAACACAGATACGCAGTATTTT. It is translated as CASSTGNTDTQYF. The variable domain in full, completed from reference TRBV5-8 and TRBJ2-3, reads EAGVTQSPTHLIKTRGQQATLRCSPISGHTSVYWYQQALGLGLQFLLWYDEGEERNRGNFPPRFSGRQFPNYSSELNVNALELEDSALYLCASSTGNTDTQYFGPGTRLTVL.

The gene calls are TRBV5-1 and TRBJ2-2, with 9 bases that match TRBD1. With V trimmed by 0 bases and J by 6 bases, 9 bases remained unmatched. CDR3 length: 17 residues. Germline lookup yields CDR1 SGHRS and CDR2 YFSETQ. The CDR3 loop reads CASSLGVQGATSGELFF. The CDR3, as DNA: TGCGCCAGCAGCTTGGGGGTACAGGGGGCTACTTCCGGGGAGCTGTTTTTT.

This clone was found a few times. This chain joins TRBV9 and TRBJ2-7; D gene ambiguous. Germline lookup yields CDR1 SGDLS and CDR2 YYNGEE. Between the trimmed V and J ends, which lost 1 base and 0 bases, there was a span of 5 bases. This CDR3 region has 13 residues. The CDR3 nucleotides are TGTGCCAGCAGCGTAAGCACCTCCTACGAGCAGTACTTC. Its translation: CASSVSTSYEQYF.